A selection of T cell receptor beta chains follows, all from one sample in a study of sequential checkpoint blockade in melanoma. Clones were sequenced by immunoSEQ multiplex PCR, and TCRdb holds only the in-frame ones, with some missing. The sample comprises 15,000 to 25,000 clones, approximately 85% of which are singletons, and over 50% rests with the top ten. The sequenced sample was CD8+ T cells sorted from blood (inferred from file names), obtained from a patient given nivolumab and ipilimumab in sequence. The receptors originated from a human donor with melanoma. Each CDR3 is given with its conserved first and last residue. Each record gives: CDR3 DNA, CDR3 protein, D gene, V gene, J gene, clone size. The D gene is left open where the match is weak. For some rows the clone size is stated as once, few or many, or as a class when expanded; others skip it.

CDR3 DNA: TGTGCCAGCAGCGCACAGGGCCGAGGAGCTTTCTTT; CDR3 protein: CASSAQGRGAFF; D gene: NA; V gene: TRBV7-2; J gene: TRBJ1-1; clone size: once
CDR3 DNA: TGTGCCAGCAGCTTAGTTTTTGGTAGCGGGGGCTCCTACAATGAGCAGTTCTTC; CDR3 protein: CASSLVFGSGGSYNEQFF; D gene: TRBD2; V gene: TRBV7-6; J gene: TRBJ2-1; clone size: NA
CDR3 DNA: TGTGCCAGTAGTATATGGGGGACAGGGGATACCGGGGAGCTGTTTTTT; CDR3 protein: CASSIWGTGDTGELFF; D gene: TRBD1; V gene: TRBV19; J gene: TRBJ2-2; clone size: once
CDR3 DNA: TGTGCCAGCAGTTTAGCCCCAGGGGAGGAGACCCAGTACTTC; CDR3 protein: CASSLAPGEETQYF; D gene: NA; V gene: TRBV28; J gene: TRBJ2-5; clone size: NA
CDR3 DNA: TGTGCCAGCAGTTCAGGGGTCTATGGCTACACCTTC; CDR3 protein: CASSSGVYGYTF; D gene: NA; V gene: TRBV6-6; J gene: TRBJ1-2; clone size: NA
CDR3 DNA: TGTGCCAGCAGCTTGGCGACGACAGGTTACACAGATACGCAGTATTTT; CDR3 protein: CASSLATTGYTDTQYF; D gene: NA; V gene: TRBV7-9; J gene: TRBJ2-3; clone size: once
CDR3 DNA: TGTGCCAGCAGTGGACAGAGAGACCTAGCCAAAAACATTCAGTACTTC; CDR3 protein: CASSGQRDLAKNIQYF; D gene: NA; V gene: TRBV2; J gene: TRBJ2-4; clone size: NA
CDR3 DNA: TGTGCCATCAGTGAGTCGAGGGCGCCTGGGGATATCACTGAAGCTTTCTTT; CDR3 protein: CAISESRAPGDITEAFF; D gene: NA; V gene: TRBV10-3; J gene: TRBJ1-1; clone size: NA
CDR3 DNA: TGTGCCAGCAGCGGAACCGGGACAGGGGGTTTTGGGGCCAACGTCCTGACTTTC; CDR3 protein: CASSGTGTGGFGANVLTF; D gene: TRBD1; V gene: TRBV9; J gene: TRBJ2-6; clone size: NA
CDR3 DNA: TGTGCCAGCAGCTCCCAAACGGGCAGGGTTACAGATACGCAGTATTTT; CDR3 protein: CASSSQTGRVTDTQYF; D gene: NA; V gene: TRBV7-9; J gene: TRBJ2-3; clone size: NA
CDR3 DNA: TGTGCCAGCAGATACCCGGGACAGGGGTCCTACGAGCAGTACTTC; CDR3 protein: CASRYPGQGSYEQYF; D gene: TRBD1; V gene: TRBV2; J gene: TRBJ2-7; clone size: NA
CDR3 DNA: TGTGCCAGCTCACTGGCCCCGATCGGGACCTACAGGGATGAGCAGTTCTTC; CDR3 protein: CASSLAPIGTYRDEQFF; D gene: NA; V gene: TRBV18; J gene: TRBJ2-1; clone size: NA
CDR3 DNA: TGCGCCAGCAGCCAAGATTCAGGGTCTAATTCACCCCTCCACTTT; CDR3 protein: CASSQDSGSNSPLHF; D gene: NA; V gene: TRBV4-1; J gene: TRBJ1-6; clone size: NA
CDR3 DNA: TGCGCCAGCAGCCCTACCGGGACAGGGACTTTCGAGCAGTACTTC; CDR3 protein: CASSPTGTGTFEQYF; D gene: TRBD1; V gene: TRBV4-3; J gene: TRBJ2-7; clone size: medium-sized
CDR3 DNA: TGTGCCATCTCAGGGAGGCGCACCTACGAGCAGTACTTC; CDR3 protein: CAISGRRTYEQYF; D gene: NA; V gene: TRBV28; J gene: TRBJ2-7; clone size: NA
CDR3 DNA: TGTGCCAGCAGCTTAGGGACAGGGATTCACGAGCAGTACTTC; CDR3 protein: CASSLGTGIHEQYF; D gene: TRBD1; V gene: TRBV7-9; J gene: TRBJ2-7; clone size: NA
CDR3 DNA: TGTGCCAGCAGCGATCGACTAGCGGGGGGGCTTTCCTACGAGCAGTACTTC; CDR3 protein: CASSDRLAGGLSYEQYF; D gene: TRBD2; V gene: TRBV5-4; J gene: TRBJ2-7; clone size: NA
CDR3 DNA: TGTGCCAGCAGTTTATCGAGGGGGACAGCAGAAGCTTTCTTT; CDR3 protein: CASSLSRGTAEAFF; D gene: TRBD1; V gene: TRBV27; J gene: TRBJ1-1; clone size: NA
CDR3 DNA: TGTGCCAGCAGTGAACCTCGGACAGGGAGGGACGAGCAGTACTTC; CDR3 protein: CASSEPRTGRDEQYF; D gene: NA; V gene: TRBV25-1; J gene: TRBJ2-7; clone size: once
CDR3 DNA: TGCGCCAGCAGCTTGGAGGAAGCAACTAATGAAAAACTGTTTTTT; CDR3 protein: CASSLEEATNEKLFF; D gene: NA; V gene: TRBV4-3; J gene: TRBJ1-4; clone size: NA
CDR3 DNA: TGCGCCAGCAGCTCAGCGGGGGGGCGCTCCTACAATGAGCAGTTCTTC; CDR3 protein: CASSSAGGRSYNEQFF; D gene: TRBD2; V gene: TRBV4-3; J gene: TRBJ2-1; clone size: NA
CDR3 DNA: TGTGCCAGCAGCACGATCGTCGGGGGTAGGGTAGATGGAGCTTTCTTT; CDR3 protein: CASSTIVGGRVDGAFF; D gene: NA; V gene: TRBV5-6; J gene: TRBJ1-1; clone size: few
CDR3 DNA: TGTGCCAGCAGCCAGCCCGGGGGACTAGCCAAAAACATTCAGTACTTC; CDR3 protein: CASSQPGGLAKNIQYF; D gene: NA; V gene: TRBV4-2; J gene: TRBJ2-4; clone size: NA
CDR3 DNA: TGTGCCAGCAGCTCGGGTGAGCAGTTCTTC; CDR3 protein: CASSSGEQFF; D gene: NA; V gene: TRBV7-9; J gene: TRBJ2-1; clone size: NA
CDR3 DNA: TGTGCCAGCAGTCATAGGGGGGCCCAGGGGGGATGGCAGTTCTTC; CDR3 protein: CASSHRGAQGGWQFF; D gene: NA; V gene: TRBV2; J gene: TRBJ2-1; clone size: few
CDR3 DNA: TGTGCCAGCTCACCACCGGCAGGGGTGAGCACTGAAGCTTTCTTT; CDR3 protein: CASSPPAGVSTEAFF; D gene: NA; V gene: TRBV18; J gene: TRBJ1-1; clone size: NA
CDR3 DNA: TGTGCCAGCAGCGAATCTGGGGGGGCGACTAGCACAGATACGCAGTATTTT; CDR3 protein: CASSESGGATSTDTQYF; D gene: NA; V gene: TRBV5-6; J gene: TRBJ2-3; clone size: NA
CDR3 DNA: TGTGCCAGCAGCTTAGGGGACAGCACCTACGAGCAGTACTTC; CDR3 protein: CASSLGDSTYEQYF; D gene: TRBD1; V gene: TRBV11-2; J gene: TRBJ2-7; clone size: NA
CDR3 DNA: TGTGCCAGCAGCCCCAGGGGAGAGGGCAATCAGCCCCAGCATTTT; CDR3 protein: CASSPRGEGNQPQHF; D gene: NA; V gene: TRBV27; J gene: TRBJ1-5; clone size: NA
CDR3 DNA: TGTGCCTGGAGTGTAAGGCTTGAGGTCCAAGAGACCCAGTACTTC; CDR3 protein: CAWSVRLEVQETQYF; D gene: NA; V gene: TRBV30; J gene: TRBJ2-5; clone size: NA
CDR3 DNA: TGCGCCAGCAGCCAAGGGGGACAGGGAGTCATTGAGCAGTTCTTC; CDR3 protein: CASSQGGQGVIEQFF; D gene: TRBD1; V gene: TRBV4-3; J gene: TRBJ2-1; clone size: few
CDR3 DNA: TGTGCCAGCAGTGACGGCACGGGACAGGGAAGTTACTATGGCTACACCTTC; CDR3 protein: CASSDGTGQGSYYGYTF; D gene: TRBD1; V gene: TRBV25-1; J gene: TRBJ1-2; clone size: few
CDR3 DNA: TGTGCCAGCAGTGAACTTCTAGCGGACGAGCAGTACTTC; CDR3 protein: CASSELLADEQYF; D gene: TRBD2; V gene: TRBV6-1; J gene: TRBJ2-7; clone size: NA
CDR3 DNA: TGTGCCAGCAGCGCCCAGGGGTACGAGCAGTACTTC; CDR3 protein: CASSAQGYEQYF; D gene: NA; V gene: TRBV9; J gene: TRBJ2-7; clone size: NA
CDR3 DNA: TGCGCCAGCAGCCCCCATTCCTCGCGGGGTAGCACCGGGGAGCTGTTTTTT; CDR3 protein: CASSPHSSRGSTGELFF; D gene: NA; V gene: TRBV4-3; J gene: TRBJ2-2; clone size: NA
CDR3 DNA: TGTGCCAGCAGTGTACTAGCTCCCGGTGAGCAGTTCTTC; CDR3 protein: CASSVLAPGEQFF; D gene: NA; V gene: TRBV27; J gene: TRBJ2-1; clone size: NA
CDR3 DNA: TGTGCCAGCAGCTTGGACAGCTATGGCTACACCTTC; CDR3 protein: CASSLDSYGYTF; D gene: NA; V gene: TRBV5-8; J gene: TRBJ1-2; clone size: NA
CDR3 DNA: TGTGCCAGCAGCTTAGACCGAGGGGGTAACACTGAAGCTTTCTTT; CDR3 protein: CASSLDRGGNTEAFF; D gene: NA; V gene: TRBV11-1; J gene: TRBJ1-1; clone size: NA
CDR3 DNA: TGTGCCAGTACCAGATTCGACGGGACAAATGGAGATGAGCAGTTCTTC; CDR3 protein: CASTRFDGTNGDEQFF; D gene: NA; V gene: TRBV19; J gene: TRBJ2-1; clone size: NA
CDR3 DNA: TGTGCCAGCAGCCAAGTCACGGGAAGTGGGTATGGCTACACCTTC; CDR3 protein: CASSQVTGSGYGYTF; D gene: NA; V gene: TRBV6-1; J gene: TRBJ1-2; clone size: NA
CDR3 DNA: TGTGCCAGCAGTGCACAGGTATCCCTCTCCTACGAGCAGTACTTC; CDR3 protein: CASSAQVSLSYEQYF; D gene: NA; V gene: TRBV6-5; J gene: TRBJ2-7; clone size: NA
CDR3 DNA: TGTGCCAGCAGTTCCCGGGGTCGAGAACAAGAGACCCAGTACTTC; CDR3 protein: CASSSRGREQETQYF; D gene: NA; V gene: TRBV2; J gene: TRBJ2-5; clone size: NA
CDR3 DNA: TGTGCCATCAGTGTGGAGACAGGACAAGAGACCCAGTACTTC; CDR3 protein: CAISVETGQETQYF; D gene: NA; V gene: TRBV10-3; J gene: TRBJ2-5; clone size: NA
CDR3 DNA: TGTGCCAGCAGTCCCGGGACAGGGCTGGAGACCCAGTACTTC; CDR3 protein: CASSPGTGLETQYF; D gene: TRBD1; V gene: TRBV28; J gene: TRBJ2-5; clone size: NA
CDR3 DNA: TGTGCCAGCAGTGAAAAAGGGTTGGACAGGGGGCCGAACACCGGGGAGCTGTTTTTT; CDR3 protein: CASSEKGLDRGPNTGELFF; D gene: TRBD1; V gene: TRBV6-1; J gene: TRBJ2-2; clone size: NA
CDR3 DNA: TGTGCCAGCAGCTTGGGGCCAGGGCCCTCCTACGAGCAGTACTTC; CDR3 protein: CASSLGPGPSYEQYF; D gene: NA; V gene: TRBV5-5; J gene: TRBJ2-7; clone size: NA
CDR3 DNA: TGTGGGACGGGACTAGGACCCGGGGAGCTGTTTTTT; CDR3 protein: CGTGLGPGELFF; D gene: TRBD2; V gene: TRBV28; J gene: TRBJ2-2; clone size: NA
CDR3 DNA: TGTGCCAGCAGCTTAACGTCGGTGCGGGGTAACACCGGGGAGCTGTTTTTT; CDR3 protein: CASSLTSVRGNTGELFF; D gene: NA; V gene: TRBV7-3; J gene: TRBJ2-2; clone size: NA
CDR3 DNA: TGCGCCAGCAGCTTCCGTTTTGGACAGGCCTCGGAGGGATCTGGCTACACCTTC; CDR3 protein: CASSFRFGQASEGSGYTF; D gene: TRBD1; V gene: TRBV5-1; J gene: TRBJ1-2; clone size: once
CDR3 DNA: TGTGCCGCCGGTCCCACGTTCTACGAGCAGTACTTC; CDR3 protein: CAAGPTFYEQYF; D gene: NA; V gene: TRBV6-6; J gene: TRBJ2-7; clone size: NA
CDR3 DNA: TGTGCCAGCAGTCATACCATACGGGACACAGGTCCTTTATTT; CDR3 protein: CASSHTIRDTGPLF; D gene: NA; V gene: TRBV2; J gene: TRBJ1-4; clone size: NA
CDR3 DNA: TGTGCCAGCAGTTTTTGGCTGGCTGCTAGCTCCTACGAGCAGTACTTC; CDR3 protein: CASSFWLAASSYEQYF; D gene: NA; V gene: TRBV28; J gene: TRBJ2-7; clone size: NA